One and the same sample provided the 14 T cell receptor beta chains below, sequenced in a study of blood T cell repertoires in COVID-19. Sequencing was performed with immunoSEQ multiplex PCR; in TCRdb, only in-frame clones are kept and a portion is missing. The table has a few hundred thousand clones, about 90% seen once. Sequenced: peripheral blood. These receptor sequences come from a man between 60 and 75 years old with acute or convalescent COVID-19.

The chain couples TRBV5-8 to TRBJ2-7, with 8 bases aligning to TRBD2. Germline CDR1 is SGHTS and CDR2 is YDEGEE. The V segment lost 6 bases and the J segment 2 bases; nucleotides outside the gene matches: 7. The CDR3 contains 14 residues. The CDR3 coding sequence is TGTGCCAGCACCCGACGGGGGGGTGCCTACGAGCAGTACTTC. As protein: CASTRRGGAYEQYF.

V gene TRBV6-2 or TRBV6-3 combines with J gene TRBJ2-1; possible D gene TRBD2, 6 bases. Germline CDR1 reads MNHEY; CDR2 reads SVGEGT. V was shortened by 0 bases and J by 9 bases, with 12 bases between the two germline ends. This CDR3 has 14 residues. For the CDR3, the DNA is TGTGCCAGCAGTTACTCTCGGATGGAGGGTGAGCAGTTCTTC. This codes for CASSYSRMEGEQFF.

CDR3 sequence (DNA): TGTGCTAGTGGTTTGACCCCGACAGGGGTGAGGAACGAGCAGTACTTC. Translating gives CASGLTPTGVRNEQYF. This sequence joins TRBV12-5 and TRBJ2-7; 8 positions match TRBD1. Germline trimming cut 2 bases from V and 5 bases from J; bases unmatched to any gene: 11. CDR3 length equals 16 residues. From germline, CDR1 is LGHNT and CDR2 FRNRAP.

CDR3 region: CASSPAPRDEQYF. The CDR3 bases are TGTGCCAGCAGTCCAGCCCCTAGAGACGAGCAGTACTTC. This chain uses TRBV9 with TRBJ2-7; D gene ambiguous. The CDR3 has 13 amino acids. CDR1 SGDLS and CDR2 YYNGEE come from the germline V gene. Trimming left V 5 bases short and J 5 bases short, with 14 bases between. Using reference TRBV9 and TRBJ2-7 for the parts outside the CDR3, the full variable domain is DSGVTQTPKHLITATGQRVTLRCSPRSGDLSVYWYQQSLDQGLQFLIQYYNGEERAKGNILERFSAQQFPDLHSELNLSSLELGDSALYFCASSPAPRDEQYFGPGTRLTVT.

J is TRBJ2-7 and V is TRBV7-2, with 9 bases matching TRBD1. This CDR3 is built from 18 residues. Germline values: CDR1 SGHTA, CDR2 FQGNSA. Trimming took 0 bases from V and 9 from J; bases not matched to a gene: 18. The CDR3 protein is CASSLAPTLGQGLTGQYF. Here the CDR3 DNA reads TGTGCCAGCAGCTTAGCTCCAACACTAGGACAGGGGCTAACGGGGCAGTACTTC. Variable domain in full (rest from reference TRBV7-2 and TRBJ2-7): GAGVSQSPSNKVTEKGKDVELRCDPISGHTALYWYRQSLGQGLEFLIYFQGNSAPDKSGLPSDRFSAERTGGSVSTLTIQRTQQEDSAVYLCASSLAPTLGQGLTGQYFGPGTRLTVT.

V is TRBV5-1 and J is TRBJ1-1; D gene ambiguous. The CDR3 contains 13 residues. The germline CDR1 and CDR2 sequences are SGHRS and YFSETQ. V was shortened by 0 bases and J by 10 bases, with 13 bases between the two germline ends. In nucleotides, the CDR3 is TGCGCCAGCAGCTTGGACCAGTTGCGGGGAGCTTTCTTT. Residues: CASSLDQLRGAFF.

V gene TRBV7-3 combines with J gene TRBJ1-3; 7 bases line up with TRBD1. CDR1 and CDR2 (germline): SGHTA, FQGTGA. The V gene end was trimmed by 4 bases and the J gene end by 2 bases; junction bases not matched to a gene: 11. The CDR3 is 17 amino acids. In DNA form, the CDR3 reads TGTGCCAGCAGCTGTGCCATGGGGACAGCTACTGGAAACACCATATATTTT. Residues: CASSCAMGTATGNTIYF.

The V gene is TRBV5-4, the J gene TRBJ2-1, with D perhaps TRBD2 (6 bases). The CDR3 runs to 17 residues. Germline values: CDR1 SGHNT, CDR2 YYREEE (reference sequence). The V gene lost 3 bases and the J gene lost 0 bases, with 16 bases spanning the gap. The CDR3 sequence: CASSYRIAASSYNEQFF. Here the CDR3 DNA reads TGTGCCAGCAGCTACCGGATAGCGGCCAGCTCCTACAATGAGCAGTTCTTC.

This chain uses TRBV28 with TRBJ1-2; tentatively, D is TRBD1 (5 bases). Per germline, CDR1 MDHEN and CDR2 SYDVKM. Trimming stripped 11 bases from V and 5 bases from J, with 15 bases between. There are 12 residues in the CDR3. Here the CDR3 DNA reads TGTGCCGTCGTAAGCGGGGGTTATGGCTACACCTTC. Amino acid sequence: CAVVSGGYGYTF.

This chain links TRBV30 with TRBJ2-1, with 11 bases identical to TRBD2. Germline CDR1 GTSNPN, CDR2 SVGIG (reference sequence). This CDR3 has 16 amino acids. The V segment lost 2 bases and the J segment 9 bases; nucleotides outside the gene matches: 12. CDR3 in DNA: TGTGCCTGGAGTCTGGGCATAGCGGGAGGGCCTGGTGAGCAGTTCTTC. It codes for CAWSLGIAGGPGEQFF. Based on the CDR3 plus reference TRBV30 and TRBJ2-1, the full variable domain is SQTIHQWPATLVQPVGSPLSLECTVEGTSNPNLYWYRQAAGRGLQLLFYSVGIGQISSEVPQNLSASRPQDRQFILSSKKLLLSDSGFYLCAWSLGIAGGPGEQFFGPGTRLTVL.

The gene calls are TRBV21-1 and TRBJ2-7; TRBD2 is the table's D call and was not checked against the DNA. TRBV21-1 is a known pseudogene. This CDR3 contains 16 residues. This chain's CDR3 is CASSNQATVLVYEQYF. The CDR3 region has the DNA TGTGCCAGCAGCAATCAAGCAACCGTCCTTGTTTACGAGCAGTACTTC.

This clone was recorded a few times. The chain employs TRBV5-3 and TRBJ1-3, with D maybe TRBD1 (6 bases). TRBV5-3 is annotated as an ORF whose role is uncertain. The CDR3 sequence is 13 residues long. For the CDR3, the DNA is TGTCCTACCGGGGGGCGCGCTGGAAACACCATATATTTT. Amino acids: CPTGGRAGNTIYF.

The gene calls are TRBV24-1 and TRBJ1-4; D call uncertain. The CDR3 consists of 13 residues. V gave up 5 bases and J gave up 7 bases, with 10 bases separating them. Germline loops: CDR1 KGHDR, CDR2 SFDVKD. The CDR3 protein is CATSAGTSEKLFF. The CDR3 nucleotides are TGTGCCACCAGTGCAGGAACCAGTGAAAAACTGTTTTTT.

The CDR3 loop is CASSLDPTGGGLAITDTQYF. The DNA of the CDR3 is TGCGCCAGCAGCTTGGACCCCACAGGGGGGGGACTAGCTATCACAGATACGCAGTATTTT. V gene TRBV5-1 combines with J gene TRBJ2-3, with D maybe TRBD2 (9 bases). Trimming took 0 bases from V and 2 from J, leaving 25 bases between them. Germline V gives CDR1 SGHRS, CDR2 YFSETQ. The CDR3 covers 20 residues.